This T cell receptor beta chain was recorded in a study of Ad26.COV2.S vaccination and SARS-CoV-2 variants. Study findings and constraints: Breadth measured for non-spike TCRs was similar across vaccine and placebo recipients.

In the case of this clone: Its specificity is unknown.

Sample treatment: 19 received Ad26.COV2.S at low or high dose, single or two shots; 5 received placebo; per-sample allocation not given. Specimen acquisition occurred on day 63 following the initial vaccine or placebo injection. The table came from immunoSEQ multiplex PCR; TCRdb's copy has only in-frame clones and leaves some out. The table includes some 410,000 clones, approximately 90% detected once. J gave up 6 bases and V 5 bases, and 11 bases lay outside the gene matches. Germline V gene data show CDR1 as SGHRS and CDR2 as YFSETQ. This CDR3 is built from 14 residues. Sequenced here: peripheral blood, sampled in a trial of Ad26.COV2.S vaccine versus placebo. The V gene is TRBV5-1, the J gene TRBJ2-7; TRBD1 agrees at 7 bases. The origin of this receptor is a person between 18 and 65 years old who received the Ad26.COV2.S COVID-19 vaccine or a placebo. The CDR3 DNA reads as TGCGCCAGCAGGTCGAGACAGGGTGAATCCGAGCAGTACTTC. Its translation is CASRSRQGESEQYF. Supplemented by reference TRBV5-1 and TRBJ2-7, the full variable domain reads KAGVTQTPRYLIKTRGQQVTLSCSPISGHRSVSWYQQTPGQGLQFLFEYFSETQRNKGNFPGRFSGRQFSNSRSEMNVSTLELGDSALYLCASRSRQGESEQYFGPGTRLTVT.